The 16 T cell receptor beta chains presented below share a single source sample, sequenced in a study of blood T cell repertoires in COVID-19. Clones were sequenced by immunoSEQ multiplex PCR, and TCRdb holds only the in-frame ones, with some missing. The table has some 32,000 clones, 87% seen once; the top ten hold around an eighth. What was sequenced was peripheral blood. These receptors all come from a man aged 60 to 69 with active COVID-19.

V gene TRBV7-8 combines with J gene TRBJ1-1; D ambiguous. This CDR3 has 13 residues. Per germline, CDR1 SGHVS and CDR2 FQNEAQ. Trimming took 6 bases from V and 4 from J, leaving 12 bases between them. CDR3 protein: CASSPGAGTEAFF. The DNA of the CDR3 is TGTGCCAGCAGTCCGGGTGCGGGCACTGAAGCTTTCTTT.

This chain links TRBV27 with TRBJ2-5, with TRBD2 matching 8 bases. V shed 6 bases and J 1 base; nucleotides not matched to a gene: 4. The germline CDR1 and CDR2 sequences are MNHEY and SMNVEV (reference sequence). The CDR3 is 14 residues long. CDR3 in DNA: TGTGCCAGCAGCTCGCTAGCGGGCCAAGAGACCCAGTACTTC. Amino acid sequence: CASSSLAGQETQYF.

The chain has TRBV7-2 and TRBJ2-3; 10 nucleotides match TRBD2. After removal of 5 bases from V and 4 bases from J, the junction contained 6 bases not matched to a gene. The CDR3 has 15 amino acids. Germline V lookup: CDR1 SGHTA, CDR2 FQGNSA. CDR3 sequence: CASSPSGGSSDTQYF. As DNA, the CDR3 is TGTGCCAGCAGCCCTAGCGGGGGTTCTTCAGATACGCAGTATTTT. The full variable domain, in which reference TRBV7-2 and TRBJ2-3 provide the parts outside the CDR3, is GAGVSQSPSNKVTEKGKDVELRCDPISGHTALYWYRQSLGQGLEFLIYFQGNSAPDKSGLPSDRFSAERTGGSVSTLTIQRTQQEDSAVYLCASSPSGGSSDTQYFGPGTRLTVL.

The chain uses TRBV2 and TRBJ1-5; the D is unclear. The ends were cut back, 6 bases at V and 10 bases at J, with 13 bases in the middle. Germline V gene data show CDR1 as SNHLY and CDR2 as FYNNEI. The CDR3 sequence is 12 residues long. CDR3 nucleotide sequence: TGTGCCAGCAGATTACTCGGACTTCCCCAGCATTTT. As protein: CASRLLGLPQHF.

The rearrangement uses TRBV6-5 and TRBJ1-2, with D maybe TRBD1 (5 bases). The CDR3 totals 16 residues. The germline V gene has CDR1 MNHEY and CDR2 SVGAGI. The ends were cut back, 4 bases at V and 4 bases at J, with 19 bases in the middle. The CDR3 DNA reads as TGTGCCAGCAGTTCCATCCGGGTGATCGGGGGCTATGGCTACACCTTC. Residues: CASSSIRVIGGYGYTF.

The chain uses TRBV7-2 and TRBJ1-2; D is possibly TRBD1 (5 bases). Trimming stripped 1 base from V and 5 bases from J, with 11 bases between. Germline CDR1 and CDR2: SGHTA and FQGNSA. The CDR3 covers 14 residues. The CDR3 protein is CASSLGGARYGYTF. The CDR3 DNA sequence: TGTGCCAGCAGCTTAGGCGGGGCGAGGTATGGCTACACCTTC.

The genes are TRBV2 and TRBJ2-1; TRBD2 matches at 13 bases. Germline loops: CDR1 SNHLY, CDR2 FYNNEI. V trimming: 6 bases; J trimming: 7 bases; junction bases outside the gene matches: 6. The CDR3 sequence is 15 residues long. CDR3 sequence: CASRTSGRTRNEQFF. The CDR3 DNA reads as TGTGCCAGCAGGACTAGCGGGAGGACGAGAAATGAGCAGTTCTTC. The complete variable domain, with remaining parts taken from reference TRBV2 and TRBJ2-1, reads EPEVTQTPSHQVTQMGQEVILRCVPISNHLYFYWYRQILGQKVEFLVSFYNNEISEKSEIFDDQFSVERPDGSNFTLKIRSTKLEDSAMYFCASRTSGRTRNEQFFGPGTRLTVL.

The chain is built from TRBV7-2 and TRBJ2-7; D is unclear. This CDR3 is built from 15 residues. Trimming cost V 1 base and J 0 bases, with 10 bases left between them. The V gene's germline CDR1 is SGHTA and CDR2 FQGNSA. The CDR3 loop reads CASSLVIGSSYEQYF. CDR3 in DNA: TGTGCCAGCAGCTTAGTAATTGGCAGCTCCTACGAGCAGTACTTC.

The chain carries TRBV19 and TRBJ1-2, with TRBD1 as a possible D gene (5 bases). The CDR3 is made up of 13 amino acids. Trimming took 4 bases from V and 4 from J, leaving 10 bases between them. CDR1 is LNHDA, CDR2 SQIVND, per germline (reference sequence). CDR3 DNA sequence: TGTGCCAGTAGTAAGGGCCAGGGCTATGGCTACACCTTC. Translation: CASSKGQGYGYTF.

This clone appeared a single time. J is TRBJ2-7 and V is TRBV5-6; D uncertain. The V end lost 2 bases, the J end lost 4 bases, and 4 bases lay between the germline ends. The V gene's germline CDR1 is SGHDT and CDR2 YYEEEE. CDR3 length equals 11 residues. The CDR3 sequence: CASSFEYEQYF. The CDR3 DNA is TGTGCCAGCAGCTTCGAGTACGAGCAGTACTTC. Using reference TRBV5-6 and TRBJ2-7 for the parts outside the CDR3, the full variable domain is DAGVTQSPTHLIKTRGQQVTLRCSPKSGHDTVSWYQQALGQGPQFIFQYYEEEERQRGNFPDRFSGHQFPNYSSELNVNALLLGDSALYLCASSFEYEQYFGPGTRLTVT.

The chain links TRBV9 to TRBJ2-3; TRBD2 matches at 10 bases. V was clipped by 1 base and J by 1 base; unmatched bases: 0. Germline V gene sequence: CDR1 SGDLS, CDR2 YYNGEE. This CDR3 spans 15 amino acids. CDR3 sequence reads: CASSVLAGGTDTQYF. The CDR3 nucleotides are TGTGCCAGCAGCGTACTAGCGGGGGGCACAGATACGCAGTATTTT.

The chain links TRBV19 to TRBJ2-3; D perhaps matches TRBD1 (5 bases). The germline CDR1 and CDR2 sequences are LNHDA and SQIVND (reference sequence). Trimming pared 0 bases from V and 0 bases from J, leaving 10 bases between. The CDR3 contains 16 residues. The CDR3 DNA reads as TGTGCCAGTAGTATAGAAGGGGCCATAAGCACAGATACGCAGTATTTT. It specifies CASSIEGAISTDTQYF.

The V and J genes are TRBV6-6 and TRBJ2-3; 7 bases are a match to TRBD1. V lost 5 bases to trimming and J lost 4 bases; unmatched junction nucleotides: 12. The CDR3 extends over 16 amino acids. From germline, CDR1 is MNHNY and CDR2 SVGAGI (reference sequence). The DNA for the CDR3 is TGTGCCAGCAGTCGAGTGAACAGGGGTTCAGCAGATACGCAGTATTTT. This gives the protein CASSRVNRGSADTQYF.

The chain combines TRBV7-8 with TRBJ2-7; 7 bases fit TRBD1. The J segment lost 4 bases and the V segment lost 10 bases, leaving 10 bases of the junction unmatched. Germline values: CDR1 SGHVS, CDR2 FQNEAQ. The length of the CDR3 is 13 residues. The CDR3 loop is CAISTGPGYEQYF. DNA for the CDR3: TGTGCCATCTCGACAGGGCCAGGTTACGAGCAGTACTTC.

The chain combines TRBV30 with TRBJ2-7, with 10 bases aligning to TRBD2. The CDR3 sequence is 14 residues long. Germline loops: CDR1 GTSNPN, CDR2 SVGIG (reference sequence). The junction had 6 bases not matched to a gene; V was cut back by 5 bases and J by 2 bases. CDR3 in DNA: TGTGCCTGGTCCGGGACTAGCGCTGCCTACGAGCAGTACTTC. Amino acids: CAWSGTSAAYEQYF.

This clone was picked up a small number of times. The rearrangement links TRBV2 to TRBJ2-5, with 7 nucleotides matching TRBD2. V lost 5 bases and J lost 5; bases outside the gene matches: 2. The CDR3 totals 12 residues. Germline assignment: CDR1 SNHLY and CDR2 FYNNEI. The chain's CDR3 is CASSRTSETQYF. In DNA form, the CDR3 reads TGTGCCAGCAGTAGGACTAGTGAGACCCAGTACTTC.